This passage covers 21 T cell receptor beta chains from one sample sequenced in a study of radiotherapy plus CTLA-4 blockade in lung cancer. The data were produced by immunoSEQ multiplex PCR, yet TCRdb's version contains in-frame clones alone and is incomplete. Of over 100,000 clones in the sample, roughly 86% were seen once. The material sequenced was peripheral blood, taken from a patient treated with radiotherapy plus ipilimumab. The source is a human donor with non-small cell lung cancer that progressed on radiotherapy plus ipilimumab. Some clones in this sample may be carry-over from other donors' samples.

This chain's CDR3 is CASSGIYREAYNEQFF. The CDR3 coding sequence is TGCGCCAGCAGTGGGATCTACAGGGAAGCATACAATGAGCAGTTCTTC. The chain joins TRBV10-2 to TRBJ2-1, with D possibly TRBD1 on 6 matching bases. Trimming pared 4 bases from V and 4 bases from J, leaving 17 bases between. CDR3 length: 16 residues. Germline CDR1 WSHSY, CDR2 SAAADI.

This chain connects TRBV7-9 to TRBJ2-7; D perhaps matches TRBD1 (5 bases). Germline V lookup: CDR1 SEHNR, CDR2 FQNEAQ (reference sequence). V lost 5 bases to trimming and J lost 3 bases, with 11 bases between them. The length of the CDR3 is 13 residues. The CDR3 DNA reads TGTGCCAGCAGCCCGGACACCCTCTACGAGCAGTACTTC. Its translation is CASSPDTLYEQYF.

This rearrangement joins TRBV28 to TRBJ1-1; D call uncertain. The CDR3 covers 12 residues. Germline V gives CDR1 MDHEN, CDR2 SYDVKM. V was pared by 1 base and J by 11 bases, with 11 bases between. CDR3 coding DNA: TGTGCCAGCAGTTTATCCAGGCTTGGGGCTTTCTTT. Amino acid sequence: CASSLSRLGAFF.

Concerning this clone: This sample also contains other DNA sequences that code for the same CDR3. For the CDR3, the DNA is TGTGCCAGCTCACCGCAGGGCTCCAATCAGCCCCAGCATTTT. Its protein product is CASSPQGSNQPQHF. The chain joins TRBV18 to TRBJ1-5; possibly TRBD1 for D (5 bases). The germline V gene has CDR1 KGHSH and CDR2 LQKENI. This CDR3 contains 14 residues. V was clipped by 3 bases and J by 3 bases, with 9 bases between them.

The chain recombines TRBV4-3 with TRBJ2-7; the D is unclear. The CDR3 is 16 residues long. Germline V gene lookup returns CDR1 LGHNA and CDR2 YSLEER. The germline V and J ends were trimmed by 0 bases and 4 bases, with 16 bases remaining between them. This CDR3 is CASSQEEYVLGYEQYF. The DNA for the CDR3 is TGCGCCAGCAGCCAAGAAGAGTACGTGTTGGGGTACGAGCAGTACTTC.

The CDR3 region is CASSKVGREPRSPKETQYF. DNA for the CDR3: TGTGCCAGCAGCAAAGTAGGAAGGGAACCCCGCAGTCCAAAAGAGACCCAGTACTTC. The V and J genes are TRBV21-1 and TRBJ2-5. TRBV21-1 has pseudogene status. This CDR3 spans 19 amino acids.

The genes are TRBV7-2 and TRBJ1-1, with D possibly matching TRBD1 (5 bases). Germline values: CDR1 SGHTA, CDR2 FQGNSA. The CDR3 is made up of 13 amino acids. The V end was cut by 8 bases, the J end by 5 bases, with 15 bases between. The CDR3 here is CASGVPRGTEAFF. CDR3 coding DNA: TGTGCCAGCGGGGTCCCTAGGGGAACTGAAGCTTTCTTT.

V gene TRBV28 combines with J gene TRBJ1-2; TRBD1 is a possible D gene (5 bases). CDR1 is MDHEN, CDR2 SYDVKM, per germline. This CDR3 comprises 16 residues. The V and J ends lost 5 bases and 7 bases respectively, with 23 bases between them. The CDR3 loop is CASSTYGGGIRGGYTF. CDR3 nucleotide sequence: TGTGCCAGCAGTACCTATGGGGGAGGGATAAGGGGTGGCTACACCTTC.

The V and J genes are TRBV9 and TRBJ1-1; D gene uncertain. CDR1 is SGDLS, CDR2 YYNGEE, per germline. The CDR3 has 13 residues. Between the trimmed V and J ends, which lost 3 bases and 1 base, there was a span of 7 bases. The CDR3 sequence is CASSDGPNTEAFF. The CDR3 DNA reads TGTGCCAGCAGCGACGGCCCGAACACTGAAGCTTTCTTT.

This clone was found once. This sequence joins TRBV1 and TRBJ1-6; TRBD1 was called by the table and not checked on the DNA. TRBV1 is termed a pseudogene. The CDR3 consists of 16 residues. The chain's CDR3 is CTSSQDIPGPNSPLHF. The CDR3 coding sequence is TGCACCAGCAGCCAAGATATCCCAGGGCCCAATTCACCCCTCCACTTT.

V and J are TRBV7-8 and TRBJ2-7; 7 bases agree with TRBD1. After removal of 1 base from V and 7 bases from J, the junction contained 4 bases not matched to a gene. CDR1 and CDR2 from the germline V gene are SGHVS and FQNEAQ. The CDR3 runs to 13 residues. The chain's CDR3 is CASSLEGAEEQYF. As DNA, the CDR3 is TGTGCCAGCAGCTTAGAGGGGGCGGAGGAGCAGTACTTC.

In DNA, the CDR3 is TGCAGCGTTCAGGAGGGACTAGCGGTTTACAATGAGCAGTTCTTC. Protein sequence: CSVQEGLAVYNEQFF. This sequence joins TRBV29-1 and TRBJ2-1, with TRBD2 matching over 11 bases. With 5 bases clipped from V and 4 bases from J, the junction kept 7 bases outside the gene matches. Germline V gene data show CDR1 as SQVTM and CDR2 as ANQGSEA. The CDR3 totals 15 residues.

DNA for the CDR3: TGTGCCACCTCTCGAAATAGAGCAGATACGCAGTATTTT. Translation: CATSRNRADTQYF. V usage is TRBV5-6 and J usage is TRBJ2-3; unclear D gene. Germline V gives CDR1 SGHDT, CDR2 YYEEEE. V lost 9 bases, J lost 4 bases, and 15 bases lay in between. CDR3 length: 13 residues.

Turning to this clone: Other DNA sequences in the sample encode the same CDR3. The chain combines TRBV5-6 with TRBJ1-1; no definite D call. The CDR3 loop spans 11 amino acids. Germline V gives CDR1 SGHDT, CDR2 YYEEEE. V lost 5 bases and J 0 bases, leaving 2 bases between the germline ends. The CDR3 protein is CASSLNTEAFF. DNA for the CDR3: TGTGCCAGCAGTTTGAACACTGAAGCTTTCTTT. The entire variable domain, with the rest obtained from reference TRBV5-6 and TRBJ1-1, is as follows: DAGVTQSPTHLIKTRGQQVTLRCSPKSGHDTVSWYQQALGQGPQFIFQYYEEEERQRGNFPDRFSGHQFPNYSSELNVNALLLGDSALYLCASSLNTEAFFGQGTRLTVV.

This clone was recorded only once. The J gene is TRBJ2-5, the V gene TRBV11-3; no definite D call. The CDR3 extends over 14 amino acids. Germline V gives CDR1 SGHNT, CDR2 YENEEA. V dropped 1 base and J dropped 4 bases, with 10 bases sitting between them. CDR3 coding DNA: TGTGCCAGCAGCTTAGGGCGTCTCGGAGAGACCCAGTACTTC. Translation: CASSLGRLGETQYF.

In DNA form, the CDR3 reads TGTGCCAGCAGCGTAGTGATGGCAGATACGCAGTATTTT. Its translation: CASSVVMADTQYF. The rearrangement joins TRBV9 to TRBJ2-3, with D hard to call. This CDR3 comprises 13 residues. Germline V gives CDR1 SGDLS, CDR2 YYNGEE. V was clipped by 0 bases and J by 4 bases, with 6 bases between them.

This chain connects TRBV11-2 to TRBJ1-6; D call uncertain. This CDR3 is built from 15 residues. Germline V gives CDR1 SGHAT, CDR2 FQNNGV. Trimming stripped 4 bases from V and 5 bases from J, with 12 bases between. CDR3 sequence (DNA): TGTGCCAGCAGCTCGCTCCGGATAAATAATTCACCCCTCCACTTT. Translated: CASSSLRINNSPLHF.

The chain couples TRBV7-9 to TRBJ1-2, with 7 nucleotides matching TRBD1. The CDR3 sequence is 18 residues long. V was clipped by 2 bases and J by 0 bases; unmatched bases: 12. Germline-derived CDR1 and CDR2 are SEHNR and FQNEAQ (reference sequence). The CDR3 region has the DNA TGTGCCAGCAGCTTAAAGGCCCTACGGACAGGACCTAACTATGGCTACACCTTC. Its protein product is CASSLKALRTGPNYGYTF.

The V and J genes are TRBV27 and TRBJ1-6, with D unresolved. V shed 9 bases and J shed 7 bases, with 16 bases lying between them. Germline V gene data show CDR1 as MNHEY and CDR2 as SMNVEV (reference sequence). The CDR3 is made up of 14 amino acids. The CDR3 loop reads CASTEYGMNSPLHF. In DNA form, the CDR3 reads TGTGCCAGTACCGAATACGGGATGAATTCACCCCTCCACTTT.

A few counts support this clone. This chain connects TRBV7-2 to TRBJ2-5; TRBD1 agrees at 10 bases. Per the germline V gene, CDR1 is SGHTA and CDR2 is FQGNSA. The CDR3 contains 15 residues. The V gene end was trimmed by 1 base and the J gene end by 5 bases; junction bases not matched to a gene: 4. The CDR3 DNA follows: TGTGCCAGCAGCTTAGATGGACAGGGGGAGGAGACCCAGTACTTC. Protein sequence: CASSLDGQGEETQYF.

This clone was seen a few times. CDR3 nucleotide sequence: TGCGCCAGCAGCCAACAGCAGACAGGGGAGGGCTATGGCTACACCTTC. It is translated as CASSQQQTGEGYGYTF. The chain recombines TRBV4-3 with TRBJ1-2, with 8 bases aligning to TRBD1. The CDR3 covers 16 residues. Germline lookup yields CDR1 LGHNA and CDR2 YSLEER. After removal of 2 bases from V and 4 bases from J, the junction contained 9 bases not matched to a gene.